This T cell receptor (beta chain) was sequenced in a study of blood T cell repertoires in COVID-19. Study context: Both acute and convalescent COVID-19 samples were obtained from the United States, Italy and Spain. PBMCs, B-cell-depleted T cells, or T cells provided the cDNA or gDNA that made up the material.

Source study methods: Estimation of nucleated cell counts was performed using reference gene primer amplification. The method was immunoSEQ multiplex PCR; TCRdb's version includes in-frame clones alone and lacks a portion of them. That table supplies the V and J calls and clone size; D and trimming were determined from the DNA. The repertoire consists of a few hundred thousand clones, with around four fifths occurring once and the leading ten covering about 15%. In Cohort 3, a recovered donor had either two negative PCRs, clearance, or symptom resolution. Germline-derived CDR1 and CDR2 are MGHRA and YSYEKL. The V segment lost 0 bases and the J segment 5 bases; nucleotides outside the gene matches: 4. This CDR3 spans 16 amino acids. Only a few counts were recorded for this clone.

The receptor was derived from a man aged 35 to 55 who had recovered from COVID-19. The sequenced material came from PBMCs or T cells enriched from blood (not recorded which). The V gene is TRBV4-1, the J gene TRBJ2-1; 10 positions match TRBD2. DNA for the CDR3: TGCGCCAGCAGCCAAGAGGGACTAGCGTTCAACAATGAGCAGTTCTTC. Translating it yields CASSQEGLAFNNEQFF.